Below are 31 T cell receptor beta chains sequenced from a single sample in a study of breast tumors, draining lymph nodes, adjacent tissues. MiXCR, applied by TCRdb to the multiplex PCR reads, yields one record per CDR3 protein. The profile shows 50,000 to 65,000 distinct CDR3 sequences, roughly 39% of them singletons. Specimen: breast tumor tissue. The receptors shown here come from a female donor with breast cancer. Some clones in this sample may be carry-over from other donors' samples.

Points on this clonotype: At one end the junction does not follow the germline gene, possibly because of a read error. The chain recombines TRBV19 with TRBJ2-1; D is perhaps TRBD2 (7 bases). Germline V gene sequence: CDR1 LNHDA, CDR2 SQIVND (reference sequence). There are 17 residues in the CDR3. In DNA, the CDR3 is TGTGCCAGTAGTATAGATCCTAGGGGGGGTCCTTACAATGAGCAGTCCTTC. Residues: CASSIDPRGGPYNEQSF.

The chain uses TRBV4-3 and TRBJ2-2; either TRBD1 or TRBD2 may fit D (5 bases each). Germline-derived CDR1 and CDR2 are LGHNA and YSLEER. Trimming shortened V by 5 bases and J by 3 bases, and 16 bases separated the two germline ends. The CDR3 is 16 amino acids. CDR3 sequence reads: CASSSRPGPHTGELFF. DNA of the CDR3: TGCGCCAGCAGCTCTAGGCCGGGGCCGCACACCGGGGAGCTGTTTTTT.

With regard to this clonotype: A read error may account for a junction end that differs from germline. The chain carries TRBV20-1 and TRBJ2-3; D unclear. Germline CDR1 DFQATT, CDR2 SNEGSKA (reference sequence). This CDR3 region has 14 residues. The CDR3 DNA reads as TGCAGTGCTATTTCCTTCGGGCTTCAGGATATGCAGTATTTT. It is translated as CSAISFGLQDMQYF.

The rearrangement uses TRBV20-1 and TRBJ1-4; D gene unclear. The CDR3 has 10 amino acids. CDR1 is DFQATT and CDR2 is SNEGSKA in the germline V gene (reference sequence). V dropped 8 bases and J dropped 8 bases, with 9 bases sitting between them. CDR3 in DNA: TGCAGTTTAACGGCCGAAAAACTGTTTTTT. Protein sequence: CSLTAEKLFF.

This clonotype has at least ten counts. A much larger clone is a single base away; this may be a read error. The CDR3 does not end in the conserved phenylalanine or tryptophan, so this is likely a read error. The chain has TRBV9 and TRBJ2-5; TRBD2 agrees at 7 bases. With V trimmed by 0 bases and J by 5 bases, 7 bases remained unmatched. This CDR3 has 15 residues. Germline lookup yields CDR1 SGDLS and CDR2 YYNGEE. In DNA form, the CDR3 reads TGTGCCAGCAGCGTAGGCCGCGGGAGAGGTGAGACCCAGTACCTC. It translates to CASSVGRGRGETQYL.

The J gene is TRBJ1-2, the V gene TRBV19; D is ambiguous. The CDR3 is made up of 13 amino acids. The germline V gene has CDR1 LNHDA and CDR2 SQIVND (reference sequence). V gave up 5 bases and J gave up 0 bases, with 7 bases separating them. The CDR3 here is CASSWGANYGYTF. The CDR3 DNA reads TGTGCCAGTAGTTGGGGAGCTAACTATGGCTACACCTTC.

A word on this clonotype: One end of the junction does not line up with germline, which may come from a read error. This chain joins TRBV10-3 and TRBJ1-2, with TRBD1 matching over 10 bases. CDR1 is ENHRY, CDR2 SYGVKD, per germline. CDR3 length equals 13 residues. For the CDR3, the DNA is TGTGGCATCGGCTCGGGACAGGGGAATGGCTACACCTTC. Translating it yields CGIGSGQGNGYTF.

The chain employs TRBV12-3 or TRBV12-4 and TRBJ1-2, with D maybe TRBD1 (5 bases). The CDR3 sequence is 13 residues long. Trimming shortened V by 8 bases and J by 8 bases, and 18 bases separated the two germline ends. CDR3 bases: TGTGCCAGCGGACGTCAGGGTTTCTCGGGCTACACCTTC. Protein: CASGRQGFSGYTF.

This clonotype was seen many times. The rearrangement uses TRBV5-1 and TRBJ2-1; D may match TRBD1 or TRBD2 (7 bases each). Trimming removed 4 bases at V and 5 bases at J, with 13 bases between. The germline V gene encodes CDR1 SGHRS and CDR2 YFSETQ. The CDR3 loop spans 14 amino acids. Written as DNA, the CDR3 is TGCGCCAGCAGCCGGGGGGACAGAAACAATGAGCAGTTCTTC. This gives the protein CASSRGDRNNEQFF.

In the case of this clonotype: With a much larger clone just one base away, this may be a read error. The chain joins TRBV27 to TRBJ2-1; 8 bases map to TRBD2. V was clipped by 8 bases and J by 7 bases; unmatched bases: 10. Per the germline V gene, CDR1 is MNHEY and CDR2 is SMNVEV (reference sequence). The CDR3 sequence is 14 residues long. Here the CDR3 DNA reads TGTGCCAGCGGAGGACTAGCCCGAAGTAATGAGCAGTTCTTC. This translates into CASGGLARSNEQFF.

In its sample, this clonotype was seen a few times. This rearrangement joins TRBV30 to TRBJ1-1, with unresolved D. Trimming removed 0 bases at V and 1 base at J, with 6 bases between. Germline V gene sequence: CDR1 GTSNPN, CDR2 SVGIG (reference sequence). CDR3 size: 13 residues. CDR3 DNA sequence: TGTGCCTGGAGTGTAAACCAGAACACTGAAGCTTTCTTT. Translated, it gives CAWSVNQNTEAFF. Complete variable domain (other parts from reference TRBV30 and TRBJ1-1): SQTIHQWPATLVQPVGSPLSLECTVEGTSNPNLYWYRQAAGRGLQLLFYSVGIGQISSEVPQNLSASRPQDRQFILSSKKLLLSDSGFYLCAWSVNQNTEAFFGQGTRLTVV.

The table lists this clonotype with a few counts. This sequence joins TRBV29-1 and TRBJ1-1; D uncertain. The CDR3 spans 12 residues. Germline values: CDR1 SQVTM, CDR2 ANQGSEA. V was pared by 7 bases and J by 3 bases, with 12 bases between. CDR3 nucleotide sequence: TGCAGCGCCCGACTCCAGGACACTGAAGCTTTCTTT. Translated, it gives CSARLQDTEAFF.

J is TRBJ2-5 and V is TRBV2, with 8 bases lining up with TRBD2. Judging by the DNA end, TRBJ2-1 fits better; the J call may be wrong. The CDR3 runs 14 residues. Germline values: CDR1 SNHLY, CDR2 FYNNEI. The CDR3 bases are TGTGCCAGCAGTGGCGGGGGGCCCTACAATGAGCAGTTCTTC. It encodes CASSGGGPYNEQFF.

This sequence joins TRBV20-1 and TRBJ1-2; the D is unclear. The CDR3 covers 11 residues. Trimming pared 3 bases from V and 4 bases from J, leaving 6 bases between. The germline V gene has CDR1 DFQATT and CDR2 SNEGSKA (reference sequence). This CDR3 reads CSASEGYGYTF. DNA of the CDR3: TGCAGTGCTAGTGAGGGCTATGGCTACACCTTC.

In regard to this clonotype: This likely comes from a read error, as the CDR3 has no conserved phenylalanine or tryptophan at its end. The rearrangement links TRBV6-5 to TRBJ1-2; D call uncertain. V was trimmed by 8 bases and J by 0 bases, leaving 4 bases between them. The CDR3 spans 11 residues. Per the germline V gene, CDR1 is MNHEY and CDR2 is SVGAGI. In nucleotides, the CDR3 is TGTGCCAGCGGGCCTAACTATGGCTACACCTCC. Residues: CASGPNYGYTS.

The CDR3 region is CISSDLGSGNTIYF. In DNA, the CDR3 is TGCATCAGCAGTGATCTGGGCTCTGGAAACACCATATATTTT. The chain has TRBV10-2 and TRBJ1-3; D unresolved. CDR3 length equals 14 residues. The V gene's germline CDR1 is WSHSY and CDR2 SAAADI.

This chain links TRBV20-1 with TRBJ2-7, with D perhaps TRBD1 or TRBD2 (5 bases each). CDR3 size: 16 residues. Germline CDR1 DFQATT, CDR2 SNEGSKA (reference sequence). The V end was cut by 1 base, the J end by 5 bases, with 21 bases between. The CDR3 nucleotides are TGCAGTGCTAGAGGTAGTGGGACGTCAAGGGAGCACGAGCAGTACTTC. This sequence encodes CSARGSGTSREHEQYF.

Comment on this clonotype: Mismatch with germline at one junction end may stem from a read error. The rearrangement uses TRBV11-2 and TRBJ2-7; 7 bases line up with TRBD1. This CDR3 is built from 15 residues. Germline assignment: CDR1 SGHAT and CDR2 FQNNGV. The CDR3 bases are TGTGCCAGCGGCTTGTCCGTGACAGGGAGCTACGAGCAGTACTTC. Translated, it gives CASGLSVTGSYEQYF.

This clonotype was seen only a few times. Germline is not matched at one junction end, which may reflect a read error. This sequence joins TRBV18 and TRBJ2-5; TRBD2 agrees at 9 bases. Looked up from germline, CDR1 is KGHSH and CDR2 is LQKENI. The CDR3 has 15 residues. The CDR3: CASSRPSGTQEIQYF. For the CDR3, the DNA is TGTGCCAGCTCACGGCCTAGCGGGACCCAAGAGATCCAGTACTTC.

Regarding this clonotype: A much larger clonotype is one base distant, so this may be a read error. The genes are TRBV29-1 and TRBJ1-1; TRBD1 is a possible D gene (6 bases). The CDR3 sequence is 13 residues long. The germline V gene encodes CDR1 SQVTM and CDR2 ANQGSEA. CDR3 region: CSAATGMGTEAFF. In nucleotides, the CDR3 is TGCAGTGCCGCCACAGGGATGGGCACTGAAGCTTTCTTT.

This clonotype was found many times. This may come from a read error, since a much larger clone is one base off. The gene calls are TRBV20-1 and TRBJ1-6; the D is unclear. Germline V gene data show CDR1 as DFQATT and CDR2 as SNEGSKA (reference sequence). This CDR3 contains 12 residues. The CDR3 here is CSARVSNSPPHF. DNA of the CDR3: TGCAGTGCTAGAGTCTCTAATTCACCCCCCCACTTT.

This clonotype was seen at least ten times. The chain uses TRBV7-9 and TRBJ2-2; 9 bases are shared with TRBD2. CDR1 and CDR2 (germline): SEHNR, FQNEAQ (reference sequence). After removal of 2 bases from V and 1 base from J, the junction contained 2 bases not matched to a gene. The CDR3 loop spans 16 amino acids. The CDR3, as DNA: TGTGCCAGCAGCTTATGGACTAGCGAGAACACCGGGGAGCTGTTTTTT. This encodes CASSLWTSENTGELFF. The full variable domain, rest sourced from reference TRBV7-9 and TRBJ2-2, is DTGVSQNPRHKITKRGQNVTFRCDPISEHNRLYWYRQTLGQGPEFLTYFQNEAQLEKSRLLSDRFSAERPKGSFSTLEIQRTEQGDSAMYLCASSLWTSENTGELFFGEGSRLTVL.

There are many counts of this clonotype. The V and J genes are TRBV6-1 and TRBJ1-5; the D is unclear. Trimming stripped 2 bases from V and 4 bases from J, with 15 bases between. The germline gives CDR1 MNHNS, CDR2 SASEGT. This CDR3 comprises 16 residues. The CDR3 here is CASSESFGWDNQPQHF. CDR3 coding DNA: TGTGCCAGCAGTGAAAGTTTTGGGTGGGATAATCAGCCCCAGCATTTT.

V and J are TRBV4-3 and TRBJ1-5; D uncertain. Trimming stripped 0 bases from V and 6 bases from J, with 15 bases between. The CDR3 has 16 residues. The V gene's germline CDR1 is LGHNA and CDR2 YSLEER. The CDR3 spells CASSQDQRQRAQPQHF. In DNA form, the CDR3 reads TGCGCCAGCAGCCAAGATCAGCGTCAAAGGGCTCAGCCCCAGCATTTT.

This clonotype appeared many times. The V and J genes are TRBV7-9 and TRBJ2-1; D is unresolved. V gave up 1 base and J gave up 5 bases, with 15 bases separating them. The CDR3 contains 16 residues. CDR1 SEHNR and CDR2 FQNEAQ come from the germline V gene (reference sequence). The CDR3 here is CASSLGFSPPHNEQFF. DNA of the CDR3: TGTGCCAGCAGCTTAGGATTCAGTCCACCCCACAATGAGCAGTTCTTC. Full variable domain (missing parts from reference TRBV7-9 and TRBJ2-1): DTGVSQNPRHKITKRGQNVTFRCDPISEHNRLYWYRQTLGQGPEFLTYFQNEAQLEKSRLLSDRFSAERPKGSFSTLEIQRTEQGDSAMYLCASSLGFSPPHNEQFFGPGTRLTVL.

As for this clonotype: Germline is not matched at one junction end, which may reflect a read error. The chain has TRBV9 and TRBJ2-6; D could derive from TRBD1 or TRBD2 (5 bases each). Looked up from germline, CDR1 is SGDLS and CDR2 is YYNGEE. The CDR3 runs to 14 residues. For the CDR3, the DNA is TGTGCCAGCAGCCCAGGAGGACAAATGAACACTGAAGCTTTC. Translated: CASSPGGQMNTEAF.

This chain joins TRBV19 and TRBJ2-7; tentatively, D is TRBD1 (5 bases). Trimming took 5 bases from V and 5 from J, leaving 16 bases between them. The CDR3 sequence is 14 residues long. Per germline, CDR1 LNHDA and CDR2 SQIVND (reference sequence). DNA of the CDR3: TGTGCCAGTAGTCCGATACAGGAGACGGACGAGCAGTACTTC. This translates into CASSPIQETDEQYF.

The chain combines TRBV29-1 with TRBJ1-2; tentatively, D is TRBD1 (6 bases). This CDR3 is built from 17 residues. Trimming stripped 8 bases from V and 1 base from J, with 26 bases between. Per germline, CDR1 SQVTM and CDR2 ANQGSEA. CDR3 region: CSLDPLITGWGNYGYTF. The DNA for the CDR3 is TGCAGCTTAGACCCCTTAATTACAGGGTGGGGTAACTATGGCTACACCTTC.

This clonotype has at least ten counts. The chain has TRBV12-3 or TRBV12-4 and TRBJ2-3; TRBD2 might be the D (5 bases). V was shortened by 2 bases and J by 6 bases, with 12 bases between the two germline ends. The length of the CDR3 is 14 residues. Here the CDR3 DNA reads TGTGCCAGCAGTTTAATGCTAGTAGCGGATACGCAGTATTTT. Its translation is CASSLMLVADTQYF.

On this clonotype itself: A clone one base away is much larger, so this may be a read error. V and J are TRBV4-2 and TRBJ2-1, with TRBD2 identical over 11 bases. The germline V gene has CDR1 LGHNA and CDR2 YNFKEQ. V lost 10 bases to trimming and J lost 2 bases; unmatched junction nucleotides: 16. This CDR3 has 18 residues. CDR3 sequence reads: CATPGGAGTSGTYNEQFF. CDR3 nucleotides: TGTGCCACCCCAGGTGGGGCCGGGACTAGCGGTACCTACAATGAGCAGTTCTTC.

This clonotype was observed at least ten times. This chain connects TRBV27 to TRBJ2-5; unclear D gene. The CDR3 loop spans 12 amino acids. CDR1 MNHEY and CDR2 SMNVEV come from the germline V gene (reference sequence). V was trimmed by 2 bases and J by 5 bases, leaving 6 bases between them. The CDR3 bases are TGTGCCAGCAGTTTAGCCGGGGAGACCCAGTACTTC. Translation: CASSLAGETQYF.